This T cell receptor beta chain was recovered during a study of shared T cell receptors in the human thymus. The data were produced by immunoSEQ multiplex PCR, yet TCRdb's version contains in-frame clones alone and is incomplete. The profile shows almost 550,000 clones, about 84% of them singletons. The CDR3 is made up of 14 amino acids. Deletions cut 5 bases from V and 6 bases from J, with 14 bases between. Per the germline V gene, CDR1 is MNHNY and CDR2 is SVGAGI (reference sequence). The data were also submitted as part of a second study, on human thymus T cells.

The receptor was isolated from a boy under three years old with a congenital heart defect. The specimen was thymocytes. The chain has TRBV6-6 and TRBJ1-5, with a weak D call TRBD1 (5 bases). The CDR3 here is CASSIKWGGQPQHF. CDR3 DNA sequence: TGTGCCAGCAGTATAAAGTGGGGGGGTCAGCCCCAGCATTTT.